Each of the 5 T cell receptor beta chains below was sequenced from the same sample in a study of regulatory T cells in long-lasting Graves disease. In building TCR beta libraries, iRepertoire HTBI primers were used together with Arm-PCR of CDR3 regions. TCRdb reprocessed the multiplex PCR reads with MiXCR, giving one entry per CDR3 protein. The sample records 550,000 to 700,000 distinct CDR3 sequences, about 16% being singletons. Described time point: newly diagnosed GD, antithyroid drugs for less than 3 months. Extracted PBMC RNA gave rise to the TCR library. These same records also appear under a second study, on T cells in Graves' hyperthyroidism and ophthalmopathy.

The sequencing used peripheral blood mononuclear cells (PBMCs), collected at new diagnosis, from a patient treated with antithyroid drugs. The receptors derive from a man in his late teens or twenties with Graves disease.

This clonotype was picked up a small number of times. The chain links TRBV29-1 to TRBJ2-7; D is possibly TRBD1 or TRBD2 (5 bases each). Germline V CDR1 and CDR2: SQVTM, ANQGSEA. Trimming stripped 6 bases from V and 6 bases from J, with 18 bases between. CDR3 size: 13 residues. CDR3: CSVDGAEVTEQYF. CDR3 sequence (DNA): TGCAGCGTGGATGGGGCGGAGGTTACCGAGCAGTACTTC.

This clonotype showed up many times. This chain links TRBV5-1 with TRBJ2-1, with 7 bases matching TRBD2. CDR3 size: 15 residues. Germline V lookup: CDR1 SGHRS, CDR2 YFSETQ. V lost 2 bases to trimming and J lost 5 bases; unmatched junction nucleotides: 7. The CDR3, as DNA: TGCGCCAGCAGCTTATCGACTAGCTTACACAATGAGCAGTTCTTC. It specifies CASSLSTSLHNEQFF.

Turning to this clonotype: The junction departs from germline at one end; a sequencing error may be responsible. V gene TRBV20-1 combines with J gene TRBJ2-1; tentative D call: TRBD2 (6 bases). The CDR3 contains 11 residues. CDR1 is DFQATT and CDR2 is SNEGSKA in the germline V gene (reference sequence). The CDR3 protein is CSAPRDFEQLF. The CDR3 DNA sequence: TGCAGTGCTCCCCGGGACTTTGAGCAGCTCTTC.

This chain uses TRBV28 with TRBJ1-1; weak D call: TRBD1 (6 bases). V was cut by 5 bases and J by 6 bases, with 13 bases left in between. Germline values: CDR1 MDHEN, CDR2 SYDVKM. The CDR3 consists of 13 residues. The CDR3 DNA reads TGTGCCAGCAGTCAGGGGAGATCGGCTGAAGCTTTCTTT. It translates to CASSQGRSAEAFF.

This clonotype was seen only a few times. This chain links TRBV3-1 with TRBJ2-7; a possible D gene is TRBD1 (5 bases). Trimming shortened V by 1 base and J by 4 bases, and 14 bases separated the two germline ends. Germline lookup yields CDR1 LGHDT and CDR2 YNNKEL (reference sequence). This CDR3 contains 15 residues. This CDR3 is CASSQGTLTLYEQYF. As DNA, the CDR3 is TGTGCCAGCAGCCAAGGGACATTAACTTTATACGAGCAGTACTTC.